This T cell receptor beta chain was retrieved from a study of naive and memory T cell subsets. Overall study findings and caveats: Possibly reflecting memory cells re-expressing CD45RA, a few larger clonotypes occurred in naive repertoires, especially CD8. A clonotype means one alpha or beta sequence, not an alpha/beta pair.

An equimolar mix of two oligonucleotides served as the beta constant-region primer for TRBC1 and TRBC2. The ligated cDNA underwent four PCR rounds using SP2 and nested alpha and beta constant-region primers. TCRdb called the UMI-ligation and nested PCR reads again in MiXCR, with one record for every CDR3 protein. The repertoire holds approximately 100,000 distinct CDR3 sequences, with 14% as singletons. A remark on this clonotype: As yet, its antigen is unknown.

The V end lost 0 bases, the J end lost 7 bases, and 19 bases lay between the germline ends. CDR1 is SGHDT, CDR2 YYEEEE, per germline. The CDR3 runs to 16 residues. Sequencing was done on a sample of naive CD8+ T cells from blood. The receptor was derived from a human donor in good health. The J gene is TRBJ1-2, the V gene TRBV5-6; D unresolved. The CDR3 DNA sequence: TGTGCCAGCAGCTTGGATGGCCCGACGTTTTCCGGTGGCTACACCTTC. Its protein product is CASSLDGPTFSGGYTF.